These 10 T cell receptor beta chains were sequenced from one sample in a study of blood T cells in healthy people across ages. With a J-beta primer mix and a sample-barcoded 5' primer, a second PCR ran roughly 6 to 11 cycles. TCRdb called the 5' RACE reads again in MiXCR, with one record for every CDR3 protein. The repertoire holds roughly 1,500,000 distinct CDR3 sequences, with approximately 32% as singletons. Material for sequencing was blood. These receptors were collected from a woman in her thirties in good health.

This clonotype was seen only a few times. V gene TRBV5-1 combines with J gene TRBJ1-1; 7 bases align to TRBD1. This CDR3 contains 14 residues. The germline CDR1 and CDR2 sequences are SGHRS and YFSETQ. V lost 3 bases and J lost 4; bases outside the gene matches: 6. CDR3 bases: TGCGCCAGCAGCTCGCAGGGGGTGGTCACTGAAGCTTTCTTT. This gives the protein CASSSQGVVTEAFF.

CDR3 sequence (DNA): TGTGCCAGCAGTTTATTCATAGGTCCATCCGGCCACGAGCAGTACTTC. Encoded protein: CASSLFIGPSGHEQYF. The chain carries TRBV28 and TRBJ2-7; no definite D call. CDR3 length: 16 amino acids. Germline V gene lookup returns CDR1 MDHEN and CDR2 SYDVKM. Deletions cut 1 base from V and 5 bases from J, with 18 bases between.

V is TRBV7-6 and J is TRBJ2-7; D is possibly TRBD1 or TRBD2 (5 bases each). Germline CDR1 is SGHVS and CDR2 is FNYEAQ. The CDR3 has 14 amino acids. The V end lost 3 bases, the J end lost 0 bases, and 9 bases lay between the germline ends. The CDR3 coding sequence is TGTGCCAGCAGCTTCGGGGACGACTCCTACGAGCAGTACTTC. Its protein is CASSFGDDSYEQYF.

This clonotype was seen a few times. The chain links TRBV4-1 to TRBJ1-2; D is unclear. CDR1 is MGHRA and CDR2 is YSYEKL in the germline V gene. The CDR3 length is 14 residues. V was pared by 0 bases and J by 8 bases, with 13 bases between. The CDR3 is CASSQDLTKRGYTF. The CDR3 coding sequence is TGCGCCAGCAGCCAAGATCTGACCAAACGGGGCTACACCTTC.

The V call is TRBV20-1, the J call TRBJ2-5, with no clear D. The CDR3 is 13 amino acids. The V end lost 6 bases, the J end lost 0 bases, and 11 bases lay between the germline ends. Germline V gene lookup returns CDR1 DFQATT and CDR2 SNEGSKA (reference sequence). The CDR3 loop reads CSASRSYQETQYF. CDR3 DNA sequence: TGCAGTGCCAGTCGTAGTTACCAAGAGACCCAGTACTTC.

This clonotype was picked up a small number of times. V gene TRBV5-4 combines with J gene TRBJ1-2; 7 nucleotides agree with TRBD1. Germline-derived CDR1 and CDR2 are SGHNT and YYREEE (reference sequence). The CDR3 length is 16 residues. V lost 4 bases, J lost 0 bases, and 9 bases stayed unmatched. CDR3 sequence (DNA): TGTGCCAGCAGCCAAGTGGGACAGCGTACTAACTATGGCTACACCTTC. Amino acid sequence: CASSQVGQRTNYGYTF.

This clonotype has only a few counts. This chain connects TRBV28 to TRBJ2-7; 7 bases are shared with TRBD2. This CDR3 has 14 amino acids. V lost 8 bases to trimming and J lost 4 bases; unmatched junction nucleotides: 11. CDR1 MDHEN and CDR2 SYDVKM come from the germline V gene. The CDR3 region is CASCTRRESYEQYF. DNA for the CDR3: TGTGCCAGCTGTACGAGGCGGGAGTCGTACGAGCAGTACTTC.

The V and J genes are TRBV15 and TRBJ1-5; TRBD1 matches at 7 bases. CDR3 length: 14 residues. Germline trimming cut 0 bases from V and 7 bases from J; bases unmatched to any gene: 3. Germline V CDR1 and CDR2: LNHNV, YYDKDF (reference sequence). CDR3 sequence (DNA): TGTGCCACCAGCAGAGAAATCAGGGGGCAGCCCCAGCATTTT. It encodes CATSREIRGQPQHF. Complete variable domain (other parts from reference TRBV15 and TRBJ1-5): DAMVIQNPRYQVTQFGKPVTLSCSQTLNHNVMYWYQQKSSQAPKLLFHYYDKDFNNEADTPDNFQSRRPNTSFCFLDIRSPGLGDTAMYLCATSREIRGQPQHFGDGTRLSIL.

This clonotype occurred a few times. The chain joins TRBV5-4 to TRBJ2-7; tentative D call: TRBD2 (6 bases). The CDR3 has 13 amino acids. In germline, CDR1 is SGHNT, CDR2 YYREEE (reference sequence). The V gene lost 9 bases and the J gene lost 0 bases, with 13 bases spanning the gap. The CDR3 coding sequence is TGTGCCATTCGGCGGGGCAACTCCTACGAGCAGTACTTC. Residues: CAIRRGNSYEQYF.

In the case of this clonotype: The junction differs from germline at one of its ends, possibly a read error. V usage is TRBV2 and J usage is TRBJ2-3; possible D gene TRBD2, 6 bases. CDR1 SNHLY and CDR2 FYNNEI come from the germline V gene. The length of the CDR3 is 14 residues. The CDR3: CASNFRRATDMQYF. The CDR3 nucleotides are TGTGCCAGCAATTTTAGGAGGGCCACAGATATGCAGTATTTT.